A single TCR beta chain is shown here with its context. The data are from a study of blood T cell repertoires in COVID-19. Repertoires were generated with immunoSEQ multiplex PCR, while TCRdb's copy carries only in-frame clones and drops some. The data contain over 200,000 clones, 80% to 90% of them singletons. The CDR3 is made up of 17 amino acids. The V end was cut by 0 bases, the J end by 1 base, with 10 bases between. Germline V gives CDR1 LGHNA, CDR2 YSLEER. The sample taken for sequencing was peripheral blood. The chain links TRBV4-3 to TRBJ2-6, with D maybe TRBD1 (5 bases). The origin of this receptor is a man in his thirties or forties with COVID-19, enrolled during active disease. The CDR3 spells CASSQEGGASGANVLTF. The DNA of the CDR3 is TGCGCCAGCAGCCAAGAAGGTGGGGCTTCTGGGGCCAACGTCCTGACTTTC.